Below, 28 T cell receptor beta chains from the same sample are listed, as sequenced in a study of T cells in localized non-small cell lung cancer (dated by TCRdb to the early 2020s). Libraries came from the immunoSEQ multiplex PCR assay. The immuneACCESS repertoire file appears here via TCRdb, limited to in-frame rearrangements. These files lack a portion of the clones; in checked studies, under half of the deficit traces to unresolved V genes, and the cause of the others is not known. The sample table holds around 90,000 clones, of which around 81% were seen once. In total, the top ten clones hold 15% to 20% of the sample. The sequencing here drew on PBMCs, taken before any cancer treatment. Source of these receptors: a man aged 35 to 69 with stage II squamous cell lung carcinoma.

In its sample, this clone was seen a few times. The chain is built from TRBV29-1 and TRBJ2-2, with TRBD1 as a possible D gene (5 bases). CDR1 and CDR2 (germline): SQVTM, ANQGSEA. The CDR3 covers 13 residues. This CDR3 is CTIKDMPYGELFF. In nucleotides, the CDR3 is TGCACGATCAAGGACATGCCCTACGGGGAGCTGTTTTTT.

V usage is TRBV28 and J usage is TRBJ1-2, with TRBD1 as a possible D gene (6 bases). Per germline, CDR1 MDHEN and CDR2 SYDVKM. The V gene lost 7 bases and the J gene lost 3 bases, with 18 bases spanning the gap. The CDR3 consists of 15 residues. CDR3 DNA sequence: TGTGCCAGCAATCATGGGGGGGCGGGTGACTATGGCTACACCTTC. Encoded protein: CASNHGGAGDYGYTF.

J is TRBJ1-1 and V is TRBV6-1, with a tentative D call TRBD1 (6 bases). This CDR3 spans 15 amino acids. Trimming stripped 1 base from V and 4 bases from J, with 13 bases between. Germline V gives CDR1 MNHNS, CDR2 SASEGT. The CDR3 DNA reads TGTGCCAGCAGTGAAGAATCAACAGGGCCCACTGAAGCTTTCTTT. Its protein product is CASSEESTGPTEAFF.

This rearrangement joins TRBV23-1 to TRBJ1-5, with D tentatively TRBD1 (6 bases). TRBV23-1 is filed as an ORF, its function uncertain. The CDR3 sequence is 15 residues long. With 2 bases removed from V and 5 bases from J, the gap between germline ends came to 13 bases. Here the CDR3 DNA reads TGCGCCAGCAGTCAACCCCCGACAGGACATCAGCCCCAGCATTTT. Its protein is CASSQPPTGHQPQHF.

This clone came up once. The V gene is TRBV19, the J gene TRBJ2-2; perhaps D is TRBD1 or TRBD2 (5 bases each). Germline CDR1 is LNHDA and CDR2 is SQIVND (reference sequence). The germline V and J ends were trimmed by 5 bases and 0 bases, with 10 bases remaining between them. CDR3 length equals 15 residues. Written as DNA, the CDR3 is TGTGCCAGTAGTGTCGGGACCGCGAACACCGGGGAGCTGTTTTTT. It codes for CASSVGTANTGELFF.

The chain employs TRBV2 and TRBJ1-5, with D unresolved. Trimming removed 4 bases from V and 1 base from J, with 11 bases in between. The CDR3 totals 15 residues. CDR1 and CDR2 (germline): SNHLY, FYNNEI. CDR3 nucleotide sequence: TGTGCCAGCAGTGGAGGTCTTTTCAGCAATCAGCCCCAGCATTTT. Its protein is CASSGGLFSNQPQHF.

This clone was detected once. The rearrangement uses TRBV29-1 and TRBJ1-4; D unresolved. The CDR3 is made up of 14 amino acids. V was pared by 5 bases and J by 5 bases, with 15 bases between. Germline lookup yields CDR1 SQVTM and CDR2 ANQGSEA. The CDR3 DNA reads TGCAGCGTTATAGCCCCCGCGCGGAATGAAAAACTGTTTTTT. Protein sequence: CSVIAPARNEKLFF.

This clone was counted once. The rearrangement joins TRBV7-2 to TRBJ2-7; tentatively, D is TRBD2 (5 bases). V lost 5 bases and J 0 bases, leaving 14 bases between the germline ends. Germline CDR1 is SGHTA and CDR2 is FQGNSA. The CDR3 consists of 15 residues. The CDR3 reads CASSPRAVSSYEQYF. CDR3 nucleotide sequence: TGTGCCAGCAGCCCCCGAGCGGTAAGCTCCTACGAGCAGTACTTC.

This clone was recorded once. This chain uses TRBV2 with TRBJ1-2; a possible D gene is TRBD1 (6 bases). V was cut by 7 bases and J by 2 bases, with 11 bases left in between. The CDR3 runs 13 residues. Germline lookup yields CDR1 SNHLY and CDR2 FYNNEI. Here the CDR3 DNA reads TGTGCCAGCATATCGGACAGAAACTATGGCTACACCTTC. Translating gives CASISDRNYGYTF.

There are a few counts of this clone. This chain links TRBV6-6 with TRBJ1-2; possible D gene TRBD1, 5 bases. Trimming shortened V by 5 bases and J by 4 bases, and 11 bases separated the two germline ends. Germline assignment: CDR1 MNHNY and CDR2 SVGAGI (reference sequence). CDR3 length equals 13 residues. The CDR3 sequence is CASSLGDAYGYTF. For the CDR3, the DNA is TGTGCCAGCAGTCTAGGGGACGCCTATGGCTACACCTTC.

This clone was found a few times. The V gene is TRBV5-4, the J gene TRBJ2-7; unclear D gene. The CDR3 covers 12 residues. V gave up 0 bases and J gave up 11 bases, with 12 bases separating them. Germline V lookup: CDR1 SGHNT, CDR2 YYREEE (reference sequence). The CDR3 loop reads CASSLELGKEYF. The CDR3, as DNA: TGTGCCAGCAGCTTGGAATTGGGGAAGGAGTACTTC.

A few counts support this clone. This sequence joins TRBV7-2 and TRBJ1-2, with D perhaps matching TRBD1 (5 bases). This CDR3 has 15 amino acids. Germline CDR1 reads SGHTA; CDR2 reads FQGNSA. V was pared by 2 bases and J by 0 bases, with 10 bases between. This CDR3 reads CASSLWDSSNYGYTF. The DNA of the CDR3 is TGTGCCAGCAGCTTATGGGACTCCTCTAACTATGGCTACACCTTC.

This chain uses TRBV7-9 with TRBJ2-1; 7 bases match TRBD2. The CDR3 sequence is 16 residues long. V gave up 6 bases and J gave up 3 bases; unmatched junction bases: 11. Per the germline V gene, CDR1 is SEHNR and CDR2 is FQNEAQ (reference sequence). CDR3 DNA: TGTGCCAGCAGGGGGGGGTCTGACAGACTCTACAATGAGCAGTTCTTC. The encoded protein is CASRGGSDRLYNEQFF.

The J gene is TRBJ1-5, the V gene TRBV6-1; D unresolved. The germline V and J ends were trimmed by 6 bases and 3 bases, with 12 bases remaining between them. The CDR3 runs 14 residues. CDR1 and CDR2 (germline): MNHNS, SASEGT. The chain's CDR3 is CASRPGPSNQPQHF. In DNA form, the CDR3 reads TGTGCCAGCAGACCCGGGCCCTCCAATCAGCCCCAGCATTTT.

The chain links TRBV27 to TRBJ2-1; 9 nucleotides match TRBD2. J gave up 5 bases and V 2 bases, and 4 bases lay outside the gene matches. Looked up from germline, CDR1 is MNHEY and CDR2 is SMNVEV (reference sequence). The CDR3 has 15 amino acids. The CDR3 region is CASSLAGGPHNEQFF. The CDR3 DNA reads TGTGCCAGCAGTTTAGCGGGAGGGCCCCACAATGAGCAGTTCTTC.

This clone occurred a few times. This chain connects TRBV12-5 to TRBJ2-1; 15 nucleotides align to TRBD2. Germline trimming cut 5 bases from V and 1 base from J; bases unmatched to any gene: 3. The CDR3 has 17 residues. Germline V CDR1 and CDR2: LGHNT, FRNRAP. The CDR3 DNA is TGTGCTAGTGGTCCGGGACTAGCGGGGGGTTCCTACAATGAGCAGTTCTTC. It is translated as CASGPGLAGGSYNEQFF.

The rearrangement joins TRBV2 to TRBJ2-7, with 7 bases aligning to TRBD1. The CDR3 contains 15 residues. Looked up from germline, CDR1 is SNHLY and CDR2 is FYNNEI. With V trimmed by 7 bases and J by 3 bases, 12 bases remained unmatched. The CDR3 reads CASTPTGTVLYEQYF. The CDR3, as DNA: TGTGCCAGCACCCCCACCGGGACAGTTCTCTACGAGCAGTACTTC.

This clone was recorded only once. DNA for the CDR3: TGTGCCAACACAGTACCGACAGGGGCCTTTGAAGCTTTCTTT. Protein: CANTVPTGAFEAFF. The chain employs TRBV2 and TRBJ1-1, with TRBD1 matching 8 bases. The CDR3 runs 14 residues. From germline, CDR1 is SNHLY and CDR2 FYNNEI. The V gene end was trimmed by 10 bases and the J gene end by 7 bases; junction bases not matched to a gene: 14.

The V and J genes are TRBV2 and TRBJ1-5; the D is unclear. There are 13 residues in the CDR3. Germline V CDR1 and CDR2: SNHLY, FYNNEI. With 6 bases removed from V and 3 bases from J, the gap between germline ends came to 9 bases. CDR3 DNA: TGTGCCAGCAGCTCCGACACCAATCAGCCCCAGCATTTT. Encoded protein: CASSSDTNQPQHF.

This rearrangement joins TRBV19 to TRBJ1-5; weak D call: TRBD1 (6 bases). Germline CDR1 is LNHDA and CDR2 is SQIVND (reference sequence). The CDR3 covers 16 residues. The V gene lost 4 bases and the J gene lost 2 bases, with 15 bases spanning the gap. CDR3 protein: CASSTGQGLRNQPQHF. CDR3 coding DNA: TGTGCCAGTAGTACGGGTCAGGGGTTGCGCAATCAGCCCCAGCATTTT. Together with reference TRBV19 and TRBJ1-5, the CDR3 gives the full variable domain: DGGITQSPKYLFRKEGQNVTLSCEQNLNHDAMYWYRQDPGQGLRLIYYSQIVNDFQKGDIAEGYSVSREKKESFPLTVTSAQKNPTAFYLCASSTGQGLRNQPQHFGDGTRLSIL.

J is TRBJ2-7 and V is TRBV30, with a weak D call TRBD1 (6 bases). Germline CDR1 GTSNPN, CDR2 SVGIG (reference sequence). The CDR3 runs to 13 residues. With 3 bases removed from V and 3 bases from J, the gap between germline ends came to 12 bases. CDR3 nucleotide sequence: TGTGCCTGGAGAGAAACAGGGATCTACGAGCAGTACTTC. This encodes CAWRETGIYEQYF.

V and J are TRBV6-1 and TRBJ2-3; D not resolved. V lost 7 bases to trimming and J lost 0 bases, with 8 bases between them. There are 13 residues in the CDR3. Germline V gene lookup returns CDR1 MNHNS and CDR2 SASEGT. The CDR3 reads CASTTQSTDTQYF. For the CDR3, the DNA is TGTGCCAGCACAACACAGAGCACAGATACGCAGTATTTT.

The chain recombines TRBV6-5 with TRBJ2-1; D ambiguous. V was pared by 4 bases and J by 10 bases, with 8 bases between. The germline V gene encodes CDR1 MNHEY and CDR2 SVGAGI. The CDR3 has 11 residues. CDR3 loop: CASSSPPEQFF. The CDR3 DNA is TGTGCCAGCAGTTCCCCCCCCGAGCAGTTCTTC.

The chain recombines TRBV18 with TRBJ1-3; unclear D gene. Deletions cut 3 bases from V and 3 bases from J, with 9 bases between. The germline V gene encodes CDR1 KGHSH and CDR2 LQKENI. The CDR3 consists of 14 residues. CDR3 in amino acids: CASSPDIHGNTIYF. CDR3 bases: TGTGCCAGCTCACCCGACATTCATGGAAACACCATATATTTT. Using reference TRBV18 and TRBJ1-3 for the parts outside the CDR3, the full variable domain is NAGVMQNPRHLVRRRGQEARLRCSPMKGHSHVYWYRQLPEEGLKFMVYLQKENIIDESGMPKERFSAEFPKEGPSILRIQQVVRGDSAAYFCASSPDIHGNTIYFGEGSWLTVV.

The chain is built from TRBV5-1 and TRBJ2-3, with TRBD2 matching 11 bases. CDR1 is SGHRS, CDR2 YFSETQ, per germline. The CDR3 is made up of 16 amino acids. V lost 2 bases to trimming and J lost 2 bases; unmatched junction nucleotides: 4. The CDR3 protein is CASSFALAGATDTQYF. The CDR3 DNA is TGCGCCAGCAGCTTCGCACTAGCGGGAGCCACAGATACGCAGTATTTT.

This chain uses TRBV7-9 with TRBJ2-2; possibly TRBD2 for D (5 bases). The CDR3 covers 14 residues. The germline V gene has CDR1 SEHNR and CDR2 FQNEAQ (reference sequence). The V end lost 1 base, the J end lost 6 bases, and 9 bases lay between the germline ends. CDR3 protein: CASSLVPGSGELFF. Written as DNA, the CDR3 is TGTGCCAGCAGCTTAGTGCCGGGGTCCGGGGAGCTGTTTTTT. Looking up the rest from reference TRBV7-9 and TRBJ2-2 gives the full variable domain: DTGVSQNPRHKITKRGQNVTFRCDPISEHNRLYWYRQTLGQGPEFLTYFQNEAQLEKSRLLSDRFSAERPKGSFSTLEIQRTEQGDSAMYLCASSLVPGSGELFFGEGSRLTVL.

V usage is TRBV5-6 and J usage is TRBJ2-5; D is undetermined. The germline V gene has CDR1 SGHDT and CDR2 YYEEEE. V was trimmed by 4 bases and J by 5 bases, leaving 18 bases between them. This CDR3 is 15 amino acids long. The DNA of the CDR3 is TGTGCCAGCAGCCTACGACATTTCCACAAGGAGACCCAGTACTTC. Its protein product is CASSLRHFHKETQYF. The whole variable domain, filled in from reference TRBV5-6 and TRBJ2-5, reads DAGVTQSPTHLIKTRGQQVTLRCSPKSGHDTVSWYQQALGQGPQFIFQYYEEEERQRGNFPDRFSGHQFPNYSSELNVNALLLGDSALYLCASSLRHFHKETQYFGPGTRLLVL.

The CDR3 sequence: CASSLAAGGKIVSEQYF. The DNA for the CDR3 is TGTGCCAGCAGCTTAGCGGCGGGAGGGAAGATTGTAAGCGAGCAGTACTTC. The chain joins TRBV7-6 to TRBJ2-7, with TRBD2 matching 9 bases. The V segment lost 0 bases and the J segment 6 bases; nucleotides outside the gene matches: 12. Germline CDR1 SGHVS, CDR2 FNYEAQ. The CDR3 is made up of 17 amino acids.